Here is one T cell receptor (beta chain) with its context. Its matching antigen is unknown. There are 11 residues in the CDR3. Trimming removed 4 bases at V and 3 bases at J, with 5 bases between. The V gene's germline CDR1 is SGHRS and CDR2 YFSETQ. This sample is drawn from a study of STAT3 mutations in large granular lymphocyte leukemia. For the study at large: Immunosuppressive therapy was given to more than half of T-LGLL patients.

Findings and caveats of the study: In T-cell large granular lymphocyte leukemia, about half of patients showed multiple immunodominant subclonotypes. In about 35% of the 18 patients, new TCR clonotypes emerged after therapy.

TCRdb's table, derived via immunoSEQ multiplex PCR, lists solely in-frame clones and lacks some. The sample yields roughly 1,400 clones, 45% to 65% seen once. The sequencing sample was made of peripheral blood mononuclear cells. This sequence was found in a man in his sixties with T-cell large granular lymphocyte leukemia. Some clones in this sample may be carry-over from other donors' samples. This chain joins TRBV5-1 and TRBJ2-7, with D uncertain. The CDR3 region is CASSENYEQYF. The CDR3 nucleotides are TGCGCCAGCAGCGAAAACTACGAGCAGTACTTC.